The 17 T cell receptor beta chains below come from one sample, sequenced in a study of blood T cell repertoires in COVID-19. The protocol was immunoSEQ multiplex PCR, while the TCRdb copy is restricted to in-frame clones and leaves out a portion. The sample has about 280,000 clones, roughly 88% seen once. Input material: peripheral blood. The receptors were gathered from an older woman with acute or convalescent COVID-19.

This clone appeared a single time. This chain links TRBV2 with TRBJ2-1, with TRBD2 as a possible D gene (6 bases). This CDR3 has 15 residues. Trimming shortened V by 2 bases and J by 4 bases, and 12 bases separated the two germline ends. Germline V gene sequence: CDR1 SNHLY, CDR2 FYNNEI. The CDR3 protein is CASSERFGGYNEQFF. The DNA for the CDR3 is TGTGCCAGCAGTGAACGGTTCGGGGGTTACAATGAGCAGTTCTTC.

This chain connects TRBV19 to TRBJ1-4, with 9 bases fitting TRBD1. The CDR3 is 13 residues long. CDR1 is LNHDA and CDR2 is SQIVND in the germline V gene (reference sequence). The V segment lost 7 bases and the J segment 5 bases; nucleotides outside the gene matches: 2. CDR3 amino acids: CASKDRGNEKLFF. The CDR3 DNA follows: TGTGCCAGTAAGGACAGGGGAAATGAAAAACTGTTTTTT.

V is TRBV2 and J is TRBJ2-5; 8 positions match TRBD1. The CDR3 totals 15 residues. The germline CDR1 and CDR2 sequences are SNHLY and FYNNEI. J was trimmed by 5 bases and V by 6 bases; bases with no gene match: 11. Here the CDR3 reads CASRGQGWEGETQYF. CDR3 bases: TGTGCCAGCAGAGGACAGGGTTGGGAAGGGGAGACCCAGTACTTC.

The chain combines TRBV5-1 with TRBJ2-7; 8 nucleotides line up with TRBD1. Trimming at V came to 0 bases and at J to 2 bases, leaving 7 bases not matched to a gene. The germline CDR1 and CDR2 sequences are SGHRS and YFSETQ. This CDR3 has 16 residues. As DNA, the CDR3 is TGCGCCAGCAGCTTGGAGAAAGGACAGGGCCCCTACGAGCAGTACTTC. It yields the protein CASSLEKGQGPYEQYF.

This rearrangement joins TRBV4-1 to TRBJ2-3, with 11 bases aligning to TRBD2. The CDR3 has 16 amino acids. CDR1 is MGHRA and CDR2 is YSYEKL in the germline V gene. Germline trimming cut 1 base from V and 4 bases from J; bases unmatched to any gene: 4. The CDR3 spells CASSQGTLAGADTQYF. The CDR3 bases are TGCGCCAGCAGCCAAGGGACACTAGCGGGGGCAGATACGCAGTATTTT.

CDR3 nucleotide sequence: TGTGCCAGCTCGGGGGGCCCGTTGGGGACCGGGGAGCTGTTTTTT. Translating gives CASSGGPLGTGELFF. The chain recombines TRBV27 with TRBJ2-2, with D possibly TRBD2 on 7 matching bases. Germline values: CDR1 MNHEY, CDR2 SMNVEV (reference sequence). The CDR3 covers 15 residues. V was cut by 8 bases and J by 5 bases, with 18 bases left in between.

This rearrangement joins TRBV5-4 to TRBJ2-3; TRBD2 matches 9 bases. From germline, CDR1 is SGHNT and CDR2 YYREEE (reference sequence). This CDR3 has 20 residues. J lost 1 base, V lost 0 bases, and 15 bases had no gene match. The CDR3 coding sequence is TGTGCCAGCAGCTTGGTGGCTCGTGGCGGGGGGGCAGGAGGCACAGATACGCAGTATTTT. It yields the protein CASSLVARGGGAGGTDTQYF.

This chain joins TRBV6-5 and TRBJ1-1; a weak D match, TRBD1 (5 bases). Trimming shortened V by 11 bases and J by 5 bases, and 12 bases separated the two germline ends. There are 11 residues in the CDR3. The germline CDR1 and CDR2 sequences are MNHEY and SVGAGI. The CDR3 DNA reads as TGTGCCCTCGGGAGGGGTACTGAAGCTTTCTTT. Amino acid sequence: CALGRGTEAFF.

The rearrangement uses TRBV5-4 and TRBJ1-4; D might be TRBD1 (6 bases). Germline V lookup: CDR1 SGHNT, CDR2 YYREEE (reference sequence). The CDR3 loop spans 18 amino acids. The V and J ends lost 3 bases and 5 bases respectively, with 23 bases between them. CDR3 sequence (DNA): TGTGCCAGCAGCTCACACCCAGATGACAGGAACAGGAATGAAAAACTGTTTTTT. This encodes CASSSHPDDRNRNEKLFF.

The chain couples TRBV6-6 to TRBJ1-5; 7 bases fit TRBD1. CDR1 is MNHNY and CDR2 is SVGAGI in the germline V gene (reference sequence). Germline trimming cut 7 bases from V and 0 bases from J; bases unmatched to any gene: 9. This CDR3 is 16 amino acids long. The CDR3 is CASTRGQPYSNQPQHF. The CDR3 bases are TGTGCCAGCACCAGGGGACAGCCTTATAGCAATCAGCCCCAGCATTTT.

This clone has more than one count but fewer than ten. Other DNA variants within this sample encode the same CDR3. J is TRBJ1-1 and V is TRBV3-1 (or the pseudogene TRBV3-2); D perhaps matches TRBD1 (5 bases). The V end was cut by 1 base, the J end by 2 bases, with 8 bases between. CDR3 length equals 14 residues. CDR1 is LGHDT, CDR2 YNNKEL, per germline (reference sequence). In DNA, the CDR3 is TGTGCCAGCAGCCAAGTAGGGGTTAACACTGAAGCTTTCTTT. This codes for CASSQVGVNTEAFF.

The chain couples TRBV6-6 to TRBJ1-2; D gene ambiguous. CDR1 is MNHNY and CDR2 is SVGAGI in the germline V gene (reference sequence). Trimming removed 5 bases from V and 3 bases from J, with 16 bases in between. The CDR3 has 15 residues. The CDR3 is CASSNRELSDYGYTF. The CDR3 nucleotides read TGTGCCAGCAGTAACCGGGAGCTGTCTGACTATGGCTACACCTTC.

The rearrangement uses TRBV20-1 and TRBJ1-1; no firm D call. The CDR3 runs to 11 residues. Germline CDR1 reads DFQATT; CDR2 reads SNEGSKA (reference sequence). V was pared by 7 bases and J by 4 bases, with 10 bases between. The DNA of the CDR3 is TGCAGTGGTGAGGAGGTCACTGAAGCTTTCTTT. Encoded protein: CSGEEVTEAFF.

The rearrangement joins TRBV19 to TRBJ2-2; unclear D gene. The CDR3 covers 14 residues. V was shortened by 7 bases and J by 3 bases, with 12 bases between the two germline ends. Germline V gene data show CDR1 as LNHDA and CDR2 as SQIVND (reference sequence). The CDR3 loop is CASKTGTDTGELFF. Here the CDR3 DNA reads TGTGCCAGTAAAACGGGTACGGACACCGGGGAGCTGTTTTTT. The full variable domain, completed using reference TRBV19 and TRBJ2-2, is DGGITQSPKYLFRKEGQNVTLSCEQNLNHDAMYWYRQDPGQGLRLIYYSQIVNDFQKGDIAEGYSVSREKKESFPLTVTSAQKNPTAFYLCASKTGTDTGELFFGEGSRLTVL.

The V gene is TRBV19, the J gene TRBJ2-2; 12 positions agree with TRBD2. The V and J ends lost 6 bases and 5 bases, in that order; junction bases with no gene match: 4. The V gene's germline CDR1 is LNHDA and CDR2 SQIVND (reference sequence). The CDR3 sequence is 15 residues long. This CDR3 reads CASRTSGGGTGELFF. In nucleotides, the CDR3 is TGTGCCAGTAGGACTAGCGGGGGAGGGACCGGGGAGCTGTTTTTT.

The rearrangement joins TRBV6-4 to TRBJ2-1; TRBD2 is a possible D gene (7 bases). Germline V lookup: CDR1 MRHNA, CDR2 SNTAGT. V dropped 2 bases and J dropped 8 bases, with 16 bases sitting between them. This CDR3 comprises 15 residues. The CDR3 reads CASSDEGGAIHEQFF. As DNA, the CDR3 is TGTGCCAGCAGTGACGAAGGGGGGGCCATCCATGAGCAGTTCTTC.

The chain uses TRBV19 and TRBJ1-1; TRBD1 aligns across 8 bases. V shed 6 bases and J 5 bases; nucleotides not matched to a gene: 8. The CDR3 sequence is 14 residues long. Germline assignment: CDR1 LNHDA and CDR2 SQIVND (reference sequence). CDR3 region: CASSHQGARTEAFF. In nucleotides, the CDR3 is TGTGCCAGTAGCCACCAGGGGGCGCGTACTGAAGCTTTCTTT. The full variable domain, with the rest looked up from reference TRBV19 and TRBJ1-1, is DGGITQSPKYLFRKEGQNVTLSCEQNLNHDAMYWYRQDPGQGLRLIYYSQIVNDFQKGDIAEGYSVSREKKESFPLTVTSAQKNPTAFYLCASSHQGARTEAFFGQGTRLTVV.